One sample yielded the 3 T cell receptor beta chains listed below, sequenced in a study of identical twins. From the 5' RACE reads, TCRdb called clonotypes with MiXCR, one entry per CDR3 protein. The sample contains more than 250,000 distinct CDR3 sequences, under 9% of which appear only once. Another study also made use of these data, one on yellow fever vaccine responses in identical twins.

The sequenced sample was memory (CD45RO+) T cells sorted from blood. These receptors all stem from a woman under 30 in good health.

The CDR3 here is CASSIGVSGGYTF. CDR3 in DNA: TGTGCCAGCAGTATTGGGGTTTCAGGGGGCTACACCTTC. The genes are TRBV27 and TRBJ1-2, with TRBD1 as a possible D gene (5 bases). Germline-derived CDR1 and CDR2 are MNHEY and SMNVEV (reference sequence). The CDR3 consists of 13 residues. Trimming took 5 bases from V and 8 from J, leaving 15 bases between them.

This clonotype was seen repeatedly, ten times or more. The chain has TRBV24-1 and TRBJ1-5; D is possibly TRBD1 (5 bases). CDR1 is KGHDR and CDR2 is SFDVKD in the germline V gene. The CDR3 contains 14 residues. The germline V and J ends were trimmed by 3 bases and 3 bases, with 8 bases remaining between them. CDR3 residues: CATSDGQVNQPQHF. Here the CDR3 DNA reads TGTGCCACCAGTGATGGACAAGTCAATCAGCCCCAGCATTTT.

This clonotype has a handful of counts. The gene calls are TRBV3-1 and TRBJ1-1; TRBD1 might be the D (6 bases). Germline V CDR1 and CDR2: LGHDT, YNNKEL (reference sequence). CDR3 length: 14 residues. The ends were cut back, 6 bases at V and 4 bases at J, with 15 bases in the middle. The CDR3 region is CASRSRGGSTEAFF. The CDR3 DNA reads as TGTGCCAGCAGGTCGAGGGGGGGAAGCACTGAAGCTTTCTTT.